This T cell receptor (beta chain) is from a study of early T cells in non-severe SARS-CoV-2 infection. Overall study: Sequencing input comprised bulk RNA from unsorted whole blood; chain pairing was not available.

General observations from the study: VDJdb matching skewed toward anti-spike CD8 responses, missing private and CD4 specificities.

TCRdb independently ran MiXCR on the 5' RACE reads; one entry per CDR3 protein. The sample has tens of thousands of distinct CDR3 sequences; about 4.2% are singletons. This clonotype was observed at least ten times. Its specificity is unknown. The origin of this receptor is an adult who was a healthcare worker with PCR-confirmed SARS-CoV-2 infection or an uninfected control (not recorded which). The sequenced sample was whole blood.

CDR3 residues: CASSLALGGGTDTQYF. In DNA form, the CDR3 reads TGTGCCAGCAGCTTAGCGCTTGGCGGGGGCACAGATACGCAGTATTTT. The chain uses TRBV7-8 and TRBJ2-3; perhaps TRBD2 as D (6 bases). V shed 0 bases and J shed 1 base, with 11 bases lying between them. In germline, CDR1 is SGHVS, CDR2 FQNEAQ. There are 16 residues in the CDR3.